Listed below are T cell receptor beta chains from one sample, sequenced in a study of early T cells in non-severe SARS-CoV-2 infection. Via MiXCR, TCRdb re-called the 5' RACE reads, giving one row per CDR3 protein. The repertoire holds more than 55,000 distinct CDR3 sequences, with about 4.9% as singletons. The sequenced sample was whole blood, obtained at baseline. Source of these receptors: an adult who was a healthcare worker with PCR-confirmed SARS-CoV-2 infection or an uninfected control (not recorded which). The donor label of this sample is uncertain. Both conserved end residues are part of each CDR3. The D gene is left open where the match is weak. Size tells how often a clone was seen (once, few, many) or the class of an expanded clone, and some rows leave it out.

CASSSGQGAKEYF,TGTGCCAGCAGTTCCGGACAGGGGGCGAAGGAGTACTTC,TRBV6-5,TRBD1,TRBJ2-7,few
CASSEWGSSYNEQFF,TGTGCCAGCAGTGAATGGGGGAGCTCCTACAATGAGCAGTTCTTC,TRBV6-1,-,TRBJ2-1,many
CASSQAQGARSPLHF,TGTGCCAGCAGCCAAGCACAGGGGGCGCGTTCACCCCTCCACTTT,TRBV3-1,TRBD1,TRBJ1-6,few
CASSLQGLRTEAFF,TGTGCCAGCAGTTTACAGGGTTTGCGGACTGAAGCTTTCTTT,TRBV12-3/TRBV12-4,-,TRBJ1-1,-
CASSPGQQLAKNIQYF,TGTGCCAGCAGCCCGGGACAGCAGCTAGCCAAAAACATTCAGTACTTC,TRBV12-3/TRBV12-4,TRBD1,TRBJ2-4,many
CASSRIPGGTDTQYF,TGCGCCAGCAGCCGTATTCCCGGGGGGACAGATACGCAGTATTTT,TRBV4-1,TRBD2,TRBJ2-3,few
CASSQDRGSTYEQYF,TGCGCCAGCAGCCAAGATAGGGGCAGTACCTACGAGCAGTACTTC,TRBV4-3,-,TRBJ2-7,few
CSAQLGHSTDTQYF,TGCAGTGCACAACTAGGGCATTCCACGGATACGCAGTATTTT,TRBV20-1,-,TRBJ2-3,few
CAIKGTGASTDTQYF,TGTGCCATCAAAGGGACAGGTGCTAGCACAGATACGCAGTATTTT,TRBV10-3,TRBD1,TRBJ2-3,many
CASSPTTTYEQYF,TGTGCCAGCAGCCCGACTACTACCTACGAGCAGTACTTC,TRBV11-2,-,TRBJ2-7,many
CSARDWANSGNQPQHF,TGCAGTGCTAGAGATTGGGCTAATTCAGGGAATCAGCCCCAGCATTTT,TRBV20-1,-,TRBJ1-5,many
CASSHGQITYNSPLHF,TGTGCCAGCAGCCACGGACAGATAACCTATAATTCACCCCTCCACTTT,TRBV14,-,TRBJ1-6,-
CASSYPPLDRGGNSPLHF,TGTGCCAGCAGTTACCCACCCCTGGACAGGGGCGGAAATTCACCCCTCCACTTT,TRBV6-6,TRBD1,TRBJ1-6,-
CAIRSPTGTRSYEQYF,TGTGCCATCAGGTCCCCCACAGGTACCCGCTCCTACGAGCAGTACTTC,TRBV10-3,-,TRBJ2-7,-
CSASDRGSYEQYF,TGCAGTGCTTCGGACAGGGGGTCCTACGAGCAGTACTTC,TRBV20-1,TRBD1,TRBJ2-7,many
CASSQVGQGWNGYTF,TGCGCCAGCAGCCAAGTGGGGCAGGGGTGGAATGGCTACACCTTC,TRBV4-3,-,TRBJ1-2,-
CASSSPGSYQETQYF,TGTGCCAGCAGTTCCCCGGGATCGTACCAAGAGACCCAGTACTTC,TRBV6-6,-,TRBJ2-5,-
CASSLYSPRTAIYEQYF,TGTGCCAGCAGCTTATACTCCCCCCGGACAGCCATCTACGAGCAGTACTTC,TRBV11-2,-,TRBJ2-7,many
CASSFSSGGAKYEQYF,TGTGCCAGCAGTTTTTCTAGCGGGGGGGCGAAATACGAGCAGTACTTC,TRBV11-2,TRBD2,TRBJ2-7,many
CASSLSRLSTDTQYF,TGTGCCAGCAGCTTATCCAGACTGAGCACAGATACGCAGTATTTT,TRBV7-9,-,TRBJ2-3,many
CASSFRGGGLTQETQYF,TGTGCCAGCAGCTTCAGAGGTGGGGGACTAACCCAAGAGACCCAGTACTTC,TRBV11-2,TRBD2,TRBJ2-5,many
CASSQQLGTPNTEAFF,TGTGCCAGCAGTCAACAGCTTGGAACTCCGAACACTGAAGCTTTCTTT,TRBV3-1,-,TRBJ1-1,-
CASSERGAEGQPQHF,TGTGCCAGCAGTGAACGGGGGGCGGAGGGTCAGCCCCAGCATTTT,TRBV2,-,TRBJ1-5,-
CASSEVAGSTDTQYF,TGTGCCAGCAGTGAGGTGGCAGGCAGCACAGATACGCAGTATTTT,TRBV6-4,-,TRBJ2-3,many
CASSLGQGFYGYTF,TGTGCCAGCAGCTTGGGTCAGGGGTTCTATGGCTACACCTTC,TRBV7-9,-,TRBJ1-2,many
CASSLAPGMNTEAFF,TGCGCCAGCAGCTTGGCGCCGGGAATGAACACTGAAGCTTTCTTT,TRBV5-1,-,TRBJ1-1,few
CASSLDAYGYTF,TGTGCCAGCAGTTTGGACGCCTATGGCTACACCTTC,TRBV28,-,TRBJ1-2,-
CASSLVRTGGTEAFF,TGTGCCAGCAGCTTAGTCCGGACAGGGGGCACTGAAGCTTTCTTT,TRBV11-2,TRBD1,TRBJ1-1,-
CASSLGATPSTDTQYF,TGTGCCAGCAGTCTCGGGGCCACCCCGAGCACAGATACGCAGTATTTT,TRBV5-4,-,TRBJ2-3,-
CASSSTGGLVDSPLHF,TGTGCCAGCAGCTCAACAGGGGGCCTTGTAGATTCACCCCTCCACTTT,TRBV11-2,TRBD1,TRBJ1-6,-
CASSPTTGGYEQYF,TGTGCCAGCAGCCCAACGACAGGGGGCTACGAGCAGTACTTC,TRBV27,TRBD1,TRBJ2-7,many
CASSYGFSYEQYF,TGTGCCAGCAGTTACGGGTTTTCCTACGAGCAGTACTTC,TRBV6-5,-,TRBJ2-7,many
CSARAPQQGGYEQYF,TGCAGTGCTAGAGCCCCCCAACAGGGTGGGTACGAGCAGTACTTC,TRBV20-1,-,TRBJ2-7,many
CAWEPGRQASPLHF,TGTGCCTGGGAACCGGGACGTCAAGCATCACCCCTCCACTTT,TRBV30,-,TRBJ1-6,many
CSARPTNTGELFF,TGCAGTGCTAGGCCTACGAACACCGGGGAGCTGTTTTTT,TRBV20-1,-,TRBJ2-2,many
CATRRQPNEKLFF,TGTGCCACGAGAAGGCAGCCTAATGAAAAACTGTTTTTT,TRBV6-1,-,TRBJ1-4,-
CASSLGGGTGELFF,TGTGCCAGCAGCTTAGGGGGAGGAACCGGGGAGCTGTTTTTT,TRBV7-3,-,TRBJ2-2,many
CASSLVLGGDTQYF,TGTGCCAGCAGCTTAGTCCTGGGAGGAGATACGCAGTATTTT,TRBV11-2,-,TRBJ2-3,many
CASSQGVSGAAGFF,TGCGCCAGCAGCCAAGGTGTGAGCGGAGCGGCGGGGTTCTTC,TRBV4-1,-,TRBJ2-1,few